These 3 T cell receptor beta chains were all obtained from the same sample, sequenced in a study of neoadjuvant anti-PD-1 for oral cavity cancer. Profiling relied on immunoSEQ multiplex PCR, and the TCRdb table lists in-frame clones only, not all of them. The sample carries about 23,000 clones, 25% to 30% recorded once. The time point: after neoadjuvant nivolumab, at surgical resection. The sequences come from tumor tissue, collected after nivolumab (anti-PD-1) treatment. Receptors originate from a person aged 35-79 years with oral cavity squamous cell carcinoma.

This clone occurred a few times. This chain uses TRBV7-8 with TRBJ2-2, with TRBD2 identical over 8 bases. Germline CDR1 reads SGHVS; CDR2 reads FQNEAQ. The trim removed 5 bases at V and 0 bases at J, leaving 5 bases unmatched. The CDR3 has 16 amino acids. The CDR3 region has the DNA TGTGCCAGCAGCCCTCTAGCGGGTTCGAACACCGGGGAGCTGTTTTTT. It translates to CASSPLAGSNTGELFF.

This clone has only a few counts. The genes are TRBV7-3 and TRBJ2-1; 7 bases map to TRBD1. This CDR3 has 15 residues. Unmatched junction bases numbered 5, after V lost 0 bases and J lost 6 bases. CDR1 and CDR2 (germline): SGHTA, FQGTGA. This CDR3 reads CASSLTGGIFNEQFF. The CDR3 DNA reads as TGTGCCAGCAGCTTAACAGGGGGCATCTTCAATGAGCAGTTCTTC.

The J gene is TRBJ1-1, the V gene TRBV5-1; D gene uncertain. The CDR3 totals 13 residues. Per germline, CDR1 SGHRS and CDR2 YFSETQ. V was shortened by 4 bases and J by 4 bases, with 11 bases between the two germline ends. The CDR3 is CASSVRLGTEAFF. Written as DNA, the CDR3 is TGCGCCAGCAGCGTCCGGTTGGGCACTGAAGCTTTCTTT.